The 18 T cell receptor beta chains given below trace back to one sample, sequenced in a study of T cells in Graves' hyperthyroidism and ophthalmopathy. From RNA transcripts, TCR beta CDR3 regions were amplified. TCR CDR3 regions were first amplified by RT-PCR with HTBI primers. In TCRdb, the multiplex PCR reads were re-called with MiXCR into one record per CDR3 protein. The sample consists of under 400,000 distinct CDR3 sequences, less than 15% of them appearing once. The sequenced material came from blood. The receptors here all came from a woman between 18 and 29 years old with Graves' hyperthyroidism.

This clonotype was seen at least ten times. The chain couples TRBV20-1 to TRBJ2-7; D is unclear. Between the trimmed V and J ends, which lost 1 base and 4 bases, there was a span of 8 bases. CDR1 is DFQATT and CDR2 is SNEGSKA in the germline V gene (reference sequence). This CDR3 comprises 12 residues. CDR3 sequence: CSARAALYEQYF. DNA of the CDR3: TGCAGTGCTAGAGCCGCCCTATACGAGCAGTACTTC.

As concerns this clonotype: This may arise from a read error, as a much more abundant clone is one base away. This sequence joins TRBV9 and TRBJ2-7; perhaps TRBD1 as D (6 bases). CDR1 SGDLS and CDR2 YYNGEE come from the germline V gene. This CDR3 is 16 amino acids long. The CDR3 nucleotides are TGTGCCAGCAGCGCCCCCGGGACATACAGCTCCTACGAGCAGCACTTC. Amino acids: CASSAPGTYSSYEQHF.

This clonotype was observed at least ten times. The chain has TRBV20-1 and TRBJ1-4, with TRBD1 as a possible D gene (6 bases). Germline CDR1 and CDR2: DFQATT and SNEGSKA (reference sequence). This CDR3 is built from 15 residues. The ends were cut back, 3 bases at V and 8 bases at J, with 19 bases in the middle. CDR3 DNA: TGCAGTGCTAGCACACCCGAGAAGGGGGGGGAAAAACTGTTTTTT. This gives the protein CSASTPEKGGEKLFF.

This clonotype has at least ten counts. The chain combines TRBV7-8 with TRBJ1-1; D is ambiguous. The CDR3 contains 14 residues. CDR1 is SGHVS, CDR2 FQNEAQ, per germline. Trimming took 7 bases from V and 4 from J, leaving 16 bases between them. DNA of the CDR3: TGTGCCAGCACCCGGACCTTTCAAGGCACTGAAGCTTTCTTT. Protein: CASTRTFQGTEAFF.

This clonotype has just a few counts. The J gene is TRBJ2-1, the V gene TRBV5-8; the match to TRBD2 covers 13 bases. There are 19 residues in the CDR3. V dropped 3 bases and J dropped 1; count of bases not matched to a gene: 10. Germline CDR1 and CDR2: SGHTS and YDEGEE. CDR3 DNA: TGTGCCAGCAGCTCCCCCGGGACTAGCGGGGCAATATCCTACAATGAGCAGTTCTTC. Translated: CASSSPGTSGAISYNEQFF.

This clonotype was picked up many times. The CDR3 sequence is CASPDRRASYEQYF. The CDR3 DNA reads as TGCGCCAGCCCGGACAGAAGGGCCTCCTACGAGCAGTACTTC. The V and J genes are TRBV5-1 and TRBJ2-7; a possible D gene is TRBD1 (6 bases). The V end lost 7 bases, the J end lost 0 bases, and 14 bases lay between the germline ends. Per the germline V gene, CDR1 is SGHRS and CDR2 is YFSETQ. The CDR3 contains 14 residues.

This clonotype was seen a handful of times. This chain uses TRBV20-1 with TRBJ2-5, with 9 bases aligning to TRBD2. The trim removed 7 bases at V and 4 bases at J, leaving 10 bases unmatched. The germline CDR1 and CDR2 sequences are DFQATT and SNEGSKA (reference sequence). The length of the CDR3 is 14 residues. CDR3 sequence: CSGVNSGRGETQYF. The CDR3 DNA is TGCAGTGGGGTGAATAGCGGGAGAGGAGAGACCCAGTACTTC.

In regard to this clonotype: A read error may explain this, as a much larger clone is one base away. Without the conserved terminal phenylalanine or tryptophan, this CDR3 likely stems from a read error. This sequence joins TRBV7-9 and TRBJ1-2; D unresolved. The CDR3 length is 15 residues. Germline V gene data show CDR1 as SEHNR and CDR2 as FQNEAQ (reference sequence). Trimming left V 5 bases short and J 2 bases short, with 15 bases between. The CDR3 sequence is CASSHSDAINYGYTS. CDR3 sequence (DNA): TGTGCCAGCAGCCATAGTGACGCCATAAACTATGGCTACACCTCC.

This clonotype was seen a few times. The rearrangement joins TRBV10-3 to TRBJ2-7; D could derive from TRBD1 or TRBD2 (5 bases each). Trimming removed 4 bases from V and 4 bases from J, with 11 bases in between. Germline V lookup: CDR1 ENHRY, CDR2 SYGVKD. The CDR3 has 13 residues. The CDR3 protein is CAISGGSRYEQYF. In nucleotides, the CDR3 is TGTGCCATCAGTGGGGGGAGTAGGTACGAGCAGTACTTC.

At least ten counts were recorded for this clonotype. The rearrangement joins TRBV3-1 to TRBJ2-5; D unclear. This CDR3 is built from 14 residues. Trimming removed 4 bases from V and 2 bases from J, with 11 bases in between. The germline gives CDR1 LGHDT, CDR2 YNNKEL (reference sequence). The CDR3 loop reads CASSPQVAQETQYF. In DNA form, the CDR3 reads TGTGCCAGCAGCCCCCAGGTAGCTCAAGAGACCCAGTACTTC.

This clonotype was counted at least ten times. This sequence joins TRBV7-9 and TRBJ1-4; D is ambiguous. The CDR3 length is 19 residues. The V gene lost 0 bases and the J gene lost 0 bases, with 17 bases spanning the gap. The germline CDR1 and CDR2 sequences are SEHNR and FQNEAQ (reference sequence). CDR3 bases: TGTGCCAGCAGCTTAGCGGGGAGGAAGAGAAGAGCAACTAATGAAAAACTGTTTTTT. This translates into CASSLAGRKRRATNEKLFF.

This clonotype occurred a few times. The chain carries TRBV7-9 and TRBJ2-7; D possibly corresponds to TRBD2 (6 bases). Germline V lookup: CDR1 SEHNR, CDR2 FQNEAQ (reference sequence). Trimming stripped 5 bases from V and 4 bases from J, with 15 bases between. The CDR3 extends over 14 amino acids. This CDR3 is CASSQAPGRYEQYF. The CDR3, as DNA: TGTGCCAGCAGCCAAGCTCCAGGGAGGTACGAGCAGTACTTC.

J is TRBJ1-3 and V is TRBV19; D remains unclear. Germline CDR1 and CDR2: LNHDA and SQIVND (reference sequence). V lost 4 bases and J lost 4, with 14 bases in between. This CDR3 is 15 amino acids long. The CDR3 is CASSRGTVPGNTIYF. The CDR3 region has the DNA TGTGCCAGTAGTAGAGGAACGGTGCCAGGAAACACCATATATTTT.

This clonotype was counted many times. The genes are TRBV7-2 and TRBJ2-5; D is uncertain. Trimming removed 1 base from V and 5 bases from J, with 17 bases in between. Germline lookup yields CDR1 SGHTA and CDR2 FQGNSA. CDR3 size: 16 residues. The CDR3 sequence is CASSLGLGMVRETQYF. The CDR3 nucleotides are TGTGCCAGCAGCTTAGGGCTGGGAATGGTACGGGAGACCCAGTACTTC.

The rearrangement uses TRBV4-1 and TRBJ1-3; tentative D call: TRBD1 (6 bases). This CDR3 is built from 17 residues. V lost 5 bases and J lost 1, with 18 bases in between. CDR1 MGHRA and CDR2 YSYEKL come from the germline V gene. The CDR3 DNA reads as TGCGCCAGCAGCACGCGGCAGGGGCGGGAATCTGGAAACACCATATATTTT. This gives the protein CASSTRQGRESGNTIYF.

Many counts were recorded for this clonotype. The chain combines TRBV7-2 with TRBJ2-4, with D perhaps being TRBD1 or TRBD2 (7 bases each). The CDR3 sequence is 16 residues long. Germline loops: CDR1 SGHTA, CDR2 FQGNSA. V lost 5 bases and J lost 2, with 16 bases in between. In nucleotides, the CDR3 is TGTGCCAGCAGCCCAGGGGGGGGGCTGACCAAAAACATTCAGTACTTC. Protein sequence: CASSPGGGLTKNIQYF.

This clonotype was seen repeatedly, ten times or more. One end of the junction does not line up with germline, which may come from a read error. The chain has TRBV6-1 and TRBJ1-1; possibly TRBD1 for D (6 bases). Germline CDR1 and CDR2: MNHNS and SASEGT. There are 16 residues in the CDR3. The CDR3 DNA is TGTGCCAGCAGCGAAGAACCCTACAGGGCGAACACTGAAGCTTTCTTT. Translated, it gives CASSEEPYRANTEAFF.

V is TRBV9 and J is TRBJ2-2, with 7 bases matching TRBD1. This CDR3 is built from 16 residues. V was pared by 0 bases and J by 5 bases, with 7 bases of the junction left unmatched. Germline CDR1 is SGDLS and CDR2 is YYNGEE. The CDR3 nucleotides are TGTGCCAGCAGCGTAGGAGGGGGCGATTTAACCGGGGAGCTGTTTTTT. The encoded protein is CASSVGGGDLTGELFF.